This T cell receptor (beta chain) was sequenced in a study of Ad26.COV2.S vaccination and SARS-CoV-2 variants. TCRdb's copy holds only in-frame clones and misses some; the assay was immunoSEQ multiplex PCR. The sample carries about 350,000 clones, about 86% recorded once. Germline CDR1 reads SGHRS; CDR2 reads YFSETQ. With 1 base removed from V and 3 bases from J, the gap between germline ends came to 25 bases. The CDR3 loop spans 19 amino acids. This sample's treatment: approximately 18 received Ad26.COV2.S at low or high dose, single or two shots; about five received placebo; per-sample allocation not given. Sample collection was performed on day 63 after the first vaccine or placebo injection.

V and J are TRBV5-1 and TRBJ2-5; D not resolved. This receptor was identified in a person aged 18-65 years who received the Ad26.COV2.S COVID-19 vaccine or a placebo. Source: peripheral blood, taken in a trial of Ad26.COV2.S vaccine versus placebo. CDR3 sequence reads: CASSLNYLLLGEDKETQYF. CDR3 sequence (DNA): TGCGCCAGCAGCTTGAACTACCTCTTGCTCGGCGAAGACAAAGAGACCCAGTACTTC.